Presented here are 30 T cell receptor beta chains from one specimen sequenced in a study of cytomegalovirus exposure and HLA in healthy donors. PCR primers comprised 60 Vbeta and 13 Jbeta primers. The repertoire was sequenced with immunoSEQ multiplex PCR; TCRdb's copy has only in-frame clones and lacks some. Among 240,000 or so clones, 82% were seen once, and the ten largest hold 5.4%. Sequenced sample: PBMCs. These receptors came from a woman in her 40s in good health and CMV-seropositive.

The CDR3: CASSLGQGDEQYF. The CDR3 region has the DNA TGCGCCAGCAGCTTAGGACAAGGGGACGAGCAGTACTTC. The J gene is TRBJ2-7, the V gene TRBV5-1; D is perhaps TRBD1 (5 bases). The germline CDR1 and CDR2 sequences are SGHRS and YFSETQ. V dropped 2 bases and J dropped 5 bases, with 11 bases sitting between them. This CDR3 is built from 13 residues.

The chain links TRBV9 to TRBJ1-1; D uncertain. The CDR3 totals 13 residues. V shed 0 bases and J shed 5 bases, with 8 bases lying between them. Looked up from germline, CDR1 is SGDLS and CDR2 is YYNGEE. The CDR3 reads CASSVDLRTEAFF. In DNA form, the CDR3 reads TGTGCCAGCAGCGTAGATTTGAGGACTGAAGCTTTCTTT. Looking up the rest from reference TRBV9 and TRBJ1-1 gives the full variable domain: DSGVTQTPKHLITATGQRVTLRCSPRSGDLSVYWYQQSLDQGLQFLIQYYNGEERAKGNILERFSAQQFPDLHSELNLSSLELGDSALYFCASSVDLRTEAFFGQGTRLTVV.

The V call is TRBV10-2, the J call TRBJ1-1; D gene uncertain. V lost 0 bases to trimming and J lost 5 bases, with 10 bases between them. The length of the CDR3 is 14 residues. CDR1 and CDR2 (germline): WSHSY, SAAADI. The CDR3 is CASSESRVRTEAFF. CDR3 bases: TGCGCCAGCAGTGAGTCGAGGGTACGAACTGAAGCTTTCTTT.

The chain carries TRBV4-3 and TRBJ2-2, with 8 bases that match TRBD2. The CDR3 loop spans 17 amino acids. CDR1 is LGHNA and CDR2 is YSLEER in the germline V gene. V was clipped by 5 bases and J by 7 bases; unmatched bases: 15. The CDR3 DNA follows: TGCGCCAGCAGCAAATCCGGAGCGGGGGTTCCCAGCGGGGAGCTGTTTTTT. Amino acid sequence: CASSKSGAGVPSGELFF.

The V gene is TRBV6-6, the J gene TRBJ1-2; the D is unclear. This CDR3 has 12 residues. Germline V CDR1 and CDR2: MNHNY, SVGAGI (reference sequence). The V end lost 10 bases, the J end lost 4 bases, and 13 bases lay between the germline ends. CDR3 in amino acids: CATSEGSYGYTF. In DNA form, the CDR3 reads TGTGCCACCTCGGAGGGAAGCTATGGCTACACCTTC.

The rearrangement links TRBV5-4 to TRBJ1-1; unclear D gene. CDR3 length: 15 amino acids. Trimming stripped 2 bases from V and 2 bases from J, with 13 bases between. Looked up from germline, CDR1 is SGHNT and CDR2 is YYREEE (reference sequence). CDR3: CASSLSVTVNTEAFF. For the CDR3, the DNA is TGTGCCAGCAGCTTATCTGTCACGGTTAACACTGAAGCTTTCTTT.

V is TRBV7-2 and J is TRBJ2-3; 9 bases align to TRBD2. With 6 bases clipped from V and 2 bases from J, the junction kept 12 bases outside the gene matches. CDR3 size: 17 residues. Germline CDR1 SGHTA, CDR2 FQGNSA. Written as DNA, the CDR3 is TGTGCCAGCAGTCCCCGTATTAGCGGGAGTTTCACAGATACGCAGTATTTT. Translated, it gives CASSPRISGSFTDTQYF. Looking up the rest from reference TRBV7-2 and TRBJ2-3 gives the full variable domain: GAGVSQSPSNKVTEKGKDVELRCDPISGHTALYWYRQSLGQGLEFLIYFQGNSAPDKSGLPSDRFSAERTGGSVSTLTIQRTQQEDSAVYLCASSPRISGSFTDTQYFGPGTRLTVL.

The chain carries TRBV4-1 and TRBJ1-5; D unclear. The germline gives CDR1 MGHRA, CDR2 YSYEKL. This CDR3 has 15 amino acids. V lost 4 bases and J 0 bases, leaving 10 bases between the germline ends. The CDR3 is CASSLEAYSNQPQHF. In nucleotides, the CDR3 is TGCGCCAGCAGCCTAGAAGCGTATAGCAATCAGCCCCAGCATTTT.

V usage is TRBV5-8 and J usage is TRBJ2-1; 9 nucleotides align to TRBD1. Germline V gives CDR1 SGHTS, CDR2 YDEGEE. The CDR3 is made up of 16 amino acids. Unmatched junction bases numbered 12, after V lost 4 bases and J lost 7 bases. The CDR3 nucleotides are TGTGCCAGCAGCCTATACAGGGGGCAGAATATGAATGAGCAGTTCTTC. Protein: CASSLYRGQNMNEQFF.

This CDR3 reads CASSLSPGGLAGVPYEQYF. The DNA for the CDR3 is TGTGCCAGCAGCTTAAGTCCCGGGGGACTAGCGGGCGTCCCCTACGAGCAGTACTTC. The V and J genes are TRBV7-3 and TRBJ2-7, with 12 bases matching TRBD2. The CDR3 covers 19 residues. The germline gives CDR1 SGHTA, CDR2 FQGTGA. V was pared by 1 base and J by 2 bases, with 12 bases of the junction left unmatched. The variable domain in full, completed from reference TRBV7-3 and TRBJ2-7, reads GAGVSQTPSNKVTEKGKYVELRCDPISGHTALYWYRQSLGQGPEFLIYFQGTGAADDSGLPNDRFFAVRPEGSVSTLKIQRTERGDSAVYLCASSLSPGGLAGVPYEQYFGPGTRLTVT.

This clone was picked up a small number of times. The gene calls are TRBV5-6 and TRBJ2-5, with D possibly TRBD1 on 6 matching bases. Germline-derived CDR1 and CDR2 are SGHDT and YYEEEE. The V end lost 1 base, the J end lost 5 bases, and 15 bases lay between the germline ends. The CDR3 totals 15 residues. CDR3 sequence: CASSLLFRGSETQYF. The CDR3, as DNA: TGTGCCAGCAGCTTGTTATTCAGGGGATCCGAGACCCAGTACTTC.

The CDR3 nucleotides are TGTGCCACCAGCAGAGATAAGAGGGGGCAAGAGGGCTACACCTTC. This gives the protein CATSRDKRGQEGYTF. The gene calls are TRBV15 and TRBJ1-2; TRBD1 aligns across 7 bases. The CDR3 covers 15 residues. V lost 0 bases to trimming and J lost 8 bases; unmatched junction nucleotides: 9. Germline V gene sequence: CDR1 LNHNV, CDR2 YYDKDF (reference sequence).

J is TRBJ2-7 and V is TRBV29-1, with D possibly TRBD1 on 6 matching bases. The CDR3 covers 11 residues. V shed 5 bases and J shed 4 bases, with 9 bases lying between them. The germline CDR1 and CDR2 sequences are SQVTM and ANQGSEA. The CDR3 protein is CSVQQGYEQYF. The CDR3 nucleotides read TGCAGCGTTCAACAGGGATACGAGCAGTACTTC.

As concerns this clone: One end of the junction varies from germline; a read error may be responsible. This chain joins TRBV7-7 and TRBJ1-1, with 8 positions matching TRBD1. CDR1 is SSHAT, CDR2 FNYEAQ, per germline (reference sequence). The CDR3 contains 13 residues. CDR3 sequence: CASSAGQGSEAFF. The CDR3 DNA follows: TGTGCTAGCAGCGCCGGACAGGGCTCTGAAGCTTTCTTT.

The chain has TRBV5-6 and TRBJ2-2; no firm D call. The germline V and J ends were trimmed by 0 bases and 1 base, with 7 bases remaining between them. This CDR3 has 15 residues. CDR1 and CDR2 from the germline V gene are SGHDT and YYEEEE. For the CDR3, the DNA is TGTGCCAGCAGCTTGGTCTACGTGAACACCGGGGAGCTGTTTTTT. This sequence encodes CASSLVYVNTGELFF.

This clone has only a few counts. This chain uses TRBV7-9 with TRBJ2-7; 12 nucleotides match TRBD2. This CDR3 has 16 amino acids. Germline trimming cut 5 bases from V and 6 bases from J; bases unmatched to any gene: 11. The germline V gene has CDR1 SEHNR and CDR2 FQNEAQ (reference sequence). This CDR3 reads CASSKSMASGRGEQYF. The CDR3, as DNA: TGTGCCAGCAGCAAGAGTATGGCTAGCGGGAGGGGCGAGCAGTACTTC.

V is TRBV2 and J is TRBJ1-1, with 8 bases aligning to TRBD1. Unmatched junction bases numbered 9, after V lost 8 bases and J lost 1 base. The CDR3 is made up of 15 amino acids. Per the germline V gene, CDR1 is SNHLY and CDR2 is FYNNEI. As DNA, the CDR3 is TGTGCCAGCCAAATAAGGACAGGGCAGAACACTGAAGCTTTCTTT. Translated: CASQIRTGQNTEAFF.

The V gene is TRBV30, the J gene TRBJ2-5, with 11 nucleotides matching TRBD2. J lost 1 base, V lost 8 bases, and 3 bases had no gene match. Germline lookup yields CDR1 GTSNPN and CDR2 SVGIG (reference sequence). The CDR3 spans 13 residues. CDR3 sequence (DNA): TGTGCCGGGGGGACTAGCGGCCAAGAGACCCAGTACTTC. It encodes CAGGTSGQETQYF.

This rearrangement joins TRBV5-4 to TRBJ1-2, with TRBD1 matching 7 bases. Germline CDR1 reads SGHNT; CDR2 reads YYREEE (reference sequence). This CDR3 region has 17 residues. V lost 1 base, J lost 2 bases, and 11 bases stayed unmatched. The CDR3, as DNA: TGTGCCAGCAGCTTGCCAATGGAGACAGGGAAGAACTATGGCTACACCTTC. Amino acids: CASSLPMETGKNYGYTF.

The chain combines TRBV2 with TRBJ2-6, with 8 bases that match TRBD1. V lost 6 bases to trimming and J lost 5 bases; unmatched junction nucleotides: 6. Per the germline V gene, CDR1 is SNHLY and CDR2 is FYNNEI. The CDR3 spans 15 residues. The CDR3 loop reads CASSDGQGRANVLTF. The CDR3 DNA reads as TGTGCCAGCAGCGACGGACAGGGCCGGGCCAACGTCCTGACTTTC. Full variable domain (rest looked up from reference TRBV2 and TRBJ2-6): EPEVTQTPSHQVTQMGQEVILRCVPISNHLYFYWYRQILGQKVEFLVSFYNNEISEKSEIFDDQFSVERPDGSNFTLKIRSTKLEDSAMYFCASSDGQGRANVLTFGAGSRLTVL.

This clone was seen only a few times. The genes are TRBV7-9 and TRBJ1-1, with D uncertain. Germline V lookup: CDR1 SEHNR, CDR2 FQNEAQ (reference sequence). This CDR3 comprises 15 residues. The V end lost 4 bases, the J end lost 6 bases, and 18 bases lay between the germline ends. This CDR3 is CASSSPGGIRAEAFF. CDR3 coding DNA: TGTGCCAGCAGCTCTCCCGGCGGGATAAGGGCTGAAGCTTTCTTT.

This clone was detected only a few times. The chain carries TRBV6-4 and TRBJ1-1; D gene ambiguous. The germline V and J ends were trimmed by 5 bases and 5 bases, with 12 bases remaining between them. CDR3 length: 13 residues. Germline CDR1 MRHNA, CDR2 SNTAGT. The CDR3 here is CASSREEGTEAFF. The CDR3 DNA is TGTGCCAGCAGTCGAGAGGAAGGTACTGAAGCTTTCTTT.

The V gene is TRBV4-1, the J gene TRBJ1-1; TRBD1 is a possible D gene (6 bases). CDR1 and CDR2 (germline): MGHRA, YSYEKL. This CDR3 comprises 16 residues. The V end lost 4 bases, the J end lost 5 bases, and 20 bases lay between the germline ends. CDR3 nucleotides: TGCGCCAGCAGCCCTAGGGGGGGTAGGGGGAGAACTGAAGCTTTCTTT. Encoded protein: CASSPRGGRGRTEAFF.

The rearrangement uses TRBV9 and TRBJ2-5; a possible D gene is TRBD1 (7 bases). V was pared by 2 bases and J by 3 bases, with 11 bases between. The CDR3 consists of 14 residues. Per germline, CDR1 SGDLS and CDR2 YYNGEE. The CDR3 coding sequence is TGTGCCAGCAGCGTCAGGGGGGAAAAAGAGACCCAGTACTTC. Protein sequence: CASSVRGEKETQYF.

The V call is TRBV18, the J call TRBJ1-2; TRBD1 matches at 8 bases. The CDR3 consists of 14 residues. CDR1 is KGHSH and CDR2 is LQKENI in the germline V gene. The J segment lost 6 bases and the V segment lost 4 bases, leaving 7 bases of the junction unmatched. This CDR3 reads CASSLLWTGNGYTF. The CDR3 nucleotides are TGTGCCAGCTCACTTCTCTGGACAGGGAATGGCTACACCTTC.

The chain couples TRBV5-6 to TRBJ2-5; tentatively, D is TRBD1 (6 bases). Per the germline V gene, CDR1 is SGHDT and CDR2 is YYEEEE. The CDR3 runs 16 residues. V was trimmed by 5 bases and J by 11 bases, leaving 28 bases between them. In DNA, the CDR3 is TGTGCCAGCAGGTTAGCCGGGACATCCTCCTTTTTGGAGCAGTACTTC. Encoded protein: CASRLAGTSSFLEQYF.

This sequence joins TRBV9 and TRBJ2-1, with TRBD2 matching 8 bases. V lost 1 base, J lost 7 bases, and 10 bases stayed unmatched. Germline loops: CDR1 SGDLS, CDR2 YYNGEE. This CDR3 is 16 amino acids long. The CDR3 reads CASSVSPAGDWNEQFF. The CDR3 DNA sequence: TGTGCCAGCAGCGTATCACCAGCGGGGGACTGGAATGAGCAGTTCTTC.

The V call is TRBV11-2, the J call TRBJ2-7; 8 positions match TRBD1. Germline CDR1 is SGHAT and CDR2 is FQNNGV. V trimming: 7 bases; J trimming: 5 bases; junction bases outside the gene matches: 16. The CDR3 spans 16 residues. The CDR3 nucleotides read TGTGCCAGCATCCTCACCCGGACAGGGCTGTCCCACGAGCAGTACTTC. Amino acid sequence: CASILTRTGLSHEQYF. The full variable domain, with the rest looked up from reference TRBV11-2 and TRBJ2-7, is EAGVAQSPRYKIIEKRQSVAFWCNPISGHATLYWYQQILGQGPKLLIQFQNNGVVDDSQLPKDRFSAERLKGVDSTLKIQPAKLEDSAVYLCASILTRTGLSHEQYFGPGTRLTVT.

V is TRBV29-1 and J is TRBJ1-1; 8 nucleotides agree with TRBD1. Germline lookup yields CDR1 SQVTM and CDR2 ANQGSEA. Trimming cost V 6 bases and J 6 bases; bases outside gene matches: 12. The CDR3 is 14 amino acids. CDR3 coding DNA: TGCAGCGTGACCGGGACAGGTTTGATCGCTGAAGCTTTCTTT. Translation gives CSVTGTGLIAEAFF. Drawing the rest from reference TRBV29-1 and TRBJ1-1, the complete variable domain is SAVISQKPSRDICQRGTSLTIQCQVDSQVTMMFWYRQQPGQSLTLIATANQGSEATYESGFVIDKFPISRPNLTFSTLTVSNMSPEDSSIYLCSVTGTGLIAEAFFGQGTRLTVV.

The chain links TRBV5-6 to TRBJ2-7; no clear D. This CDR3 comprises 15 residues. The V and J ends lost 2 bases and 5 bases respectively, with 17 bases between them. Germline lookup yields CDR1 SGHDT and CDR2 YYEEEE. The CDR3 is CASSFQAGLIHEQYF. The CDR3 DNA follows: TGTGCCAGCAGCTTCCAGGCAGGCTTAATCCACGAGCAGTACTTC.